This T cell receptor (beta chain) was found in a study of OX40 agonist ivuxolimab in advanced cancers. Whole-study context: Patients were treated with ivuxolimab, an agonistic anti-OX40 (CD134) antibody. The mean age was about 57 years, ranging from roughly 23 to 80, with around four fifths of participants male.

Regarding the study as a whole: The average count of expanded clones was higher among CD8+ T cells than among CD4+. At 0.1 to 3.0 mg/kg and by week 6, CD4+ and CD8+ T cells in the blood had expanded clonally.

Produced via immunoSEQ multiplex PCR; TCRdb's table is partial and in-frame only. The sample holds around 59,000 clones, around nine tenths seen once. To note about this clone: The antigen is unknown.

The sequence came from an adult with an advanced solid tumor such as melanoma, head and neck, liver or kidney cancer. The specimen comprised CD4+ or CD8+ T cells sorted from blood, sampled in a trial of the OX40 agonist ivuxolimab.

CDR3 residues: CASSHNPGGEETQYF. CDR3 nucleotide sequence: TGCGCCAGCAGCCACAACCCCGGGGGAGAGGAGACCCAGTACTTC. V gene TRBV4-3 combines with J gene TRBJ2-5, with TRBD2 as a possible D gene (6 bases). The CDR3 is 15 amino acids. V dropped 3 bases and J dropped 5 bases, with 16 bases sitting between them. CDR1 is LGHNA, CDR2 YSLEER, per germline.